A selection of T cell receptor beta chains follows, all from one sample in a study of T cells in Graves' hyperthyroidism and ophthalmopathy. One entry per CDR3 protein, called by TCRdb with MiXCR from the multiplex PCR reads. The sample yields about 130,000 distinct CDR3 sequences, approximately 20% seen once. The sequenced sample consisted of blood. These receptors all come from a woman between 45 and 65 years old with Graves' hyperthyroidism that later progressed to Graves' ophthalmopathy. Both conserved end residues are part of each CDR3. The D gene is left open where the match is weak. Only some rows state a clone size, as once, few, many or a class for expanded clones.

V	D	J	length	size	DNA	CDR3
TRBV6-1	TRBD2	TRBJ2-5	14	many	TGTGCCAGCAAGCCCAGCGGGAGAAAAGAGACCCAGTACTTC	CASKPSGRKETQYF
TRBV20-1	.	TRBJ2-1	14	many	TGCAGTGCTAGGAACATGATCTCCTACAATGAGCAGTTCTTC	CSARNMISYNEQFF
TRBV2	TRBD2	TRBJ2-7	18	many	TGTGCCAGCAGACAAAACCCCGGGACTAGCGGGAGAAACTACGAGCAGTACTTC	CASRQNPGTSGRNYEQYF
TRBV6-1	TRBD2	TRBJ2-1	17	many	TGTGCCAGCAGTGAAGGGGGTAGCGGGAGGTCCTACAATGAGCAGTTCTTC	CASSEGGSGRSYNEQFF
TRBV20-1	TRBD2	TRBJ2-7	14	many	TGCAGTGCTAGAGTTCTAGCGGGAGCTCACGAGCAGTACTTC	CSARVLAGAHEQYF
TRBV19	TRBD1	TRBJ1-1	14	many	TGTGCCAGTAGTCAAGGGACAGCGAACACTGAAGCTTTCTTT	CASSQGTANTEAFF
TRBV4-2	.	TRBJ1-4	15	few	TGTGCCAGCAGCCAAGAACCGGGAGTCCGGGAAAAACTGTTTTTT	CASSQEPGVREKLFF
TRBV4-1	TRBD2	TRBJ2-6	17	few	TGCGCCAGCAGCCAAGATCGGACTAGCGGGAGGGCCAACGTCCTGACTTTC	CASSQDRTSGRANVLTF
TRBV15	.	TRBJ1-1	14	many	TGTGCCACCAGCAGAGCCTCGGGATCGACTGAAGCTTTCTTT	CATSRASGSTEAFF
TRBV27	.	TRBJ1-5	15	many	TGTGCCAGCAAGGGGGGCGGGGGTGGAGGTCAGCCCCAGCATTTT	CASKGGGGGGQPQHF
TRBV24-1	.	TRBJ1-5	11	many	TGTGCCACCAGTGGGGTTCAGCCCCAGCATTTT	CATSGVQPQHF
TRBV6-1	TRBD1	TRBJ1-2	12	.	TGTGCCAGCATTGGACAGGACTATGGCTACACCTTC	CASIGQDYGYTF
TRBV7-2	TRBD2	TRBJ2-7	15	many	TGTGCCAGCAGCTTAGCGTTAGCGGGAGACGGGGAGCAGTACTTC	CASSLALAGDGEQYF
TRBV2	TRBD1	TRBJ2-5	15	few	TGTGCCAGCTGCCGGGACAGGGGGCGCCGGGAGACCCAGTACTTC	CASCRDRGRRETQYF
TRBV29-1	.	TRBJ2-1	12	few	TGCAGCGCCCGGCCAAGAGGAAATGAGCAGTTCTTC	CSARPRGNEQFF
TRBV29-1	TRBD1	TRBJ2-5	15	large	TGCAGCGTCCCCACGGACAGGGGGCGCTCCGAGACCCAGTACTTC	CSVPTDRGRSETQYF
TRBV28	TRBD2	TRBJ2-1	17	.	TGTGCCAGCAGTCCACTGCGGACTAGCGGGAGTAGGAGTGAGCAGTTCTTC	CASSPLRTSGSRSEQFF
TRBV30	.	TRBJ1-4	14	many	TGTGCCTGGAGCGCAGGGGTCGCGGGAGAAAAACTGTTTTTT	CAWSAGVAGEKLFF
TRBV28	TRBD1	TRBJ1-5	19	many	TGTGCCACCTCCGGCAACCTGGGCAGGGGGCTCGGGAGCAATCAGCCCCAGCATTTT	CATSGNLGRGLGSNQPQHF
TRBV24-1	.	TRBJ2-1	14	.	TGTGCCACCCGGGGACCGAATTCCTACAATGAGCAGTTCTTC	CATRGPNSYNEQFF